This TCR beta chain was profiled in a study of CD8+CD57+ T cells in acquired aplastic anemia. The germline CDR1 and CDR2 sequences are SGHTA and FQGTGA. This CDR3 spans 15 amino acids. Deletions cut 5 bases from V and 1 base from J, with 14 bases between. Template material for TCR beta VDJ and CDR3 profiling consisted of genomic DNA. In TCRdb, the reads were re-called with MiXCR into one record per CDR3 protein. The sample contains around 200,000 distinct CDR3 sequences, around three fifths of which appear only once. Previously, flow cytometry had revealed CD8+CD57+ cell expansion in the patients chosen for sequencing.

The genes are TRBV7-3 and TRBJ1-1, with D perhaps matching TRBD1 (6 bases). What was sequenced was sorted CD4+, CD8+, or CD8+CD57+ T cells (not recorded which) from PBMCs. This receptor was obtained from a human donor with aplastic anemia. CDR3 nucleotides: TGTGCCAGCAGCATATCGGGACAACCGAACACTGAAGCTTTCTTT. Translation: CASSISGQPNTEAFF.